This paragraph covers one T cell receptor (beta chain) sequence. V was trimmed by 4 bases and J by 3 bases, leaving 10 bases between them. CDR3 length equals 14 residues. Germline V gene data show CDR1 as MDHEN and CDR2 as SYDVKM. Per the original methods: Amplified reference gene primers provided the basis for estimating nucleated cell counts. Repertoires were generated with immunoSEQ multiplex PCR, while TCRdb's copy carries only in-frame clones and drops some. D and trimming come from the DNA, and the V and J calls and clone size come from that table. The repertoire consists of around 190,000 clones, with approximately 86% occurring once and the leading ten covering more than 7.5%. The entry originates in a study of blood T cell repertoires in COVID-19. Study overall: PBMCs, B-cell-depleted T cells, or T cells were the source of the cDNA or gDNA that made up the material.

The clonotype originates from a man aged 50-59 years with active or convalescent COVID-19. V gene TRBV28 combines with J gene TRBJ1-5; D is uncertain. Material: peripheral blood. CDR3 DNA sequence: TGTGCCAGCAGTTCCAAGCTTAACAATCAGCCCCAGCATTTT. The encoded protein is CASSSKLNNQPQHF.